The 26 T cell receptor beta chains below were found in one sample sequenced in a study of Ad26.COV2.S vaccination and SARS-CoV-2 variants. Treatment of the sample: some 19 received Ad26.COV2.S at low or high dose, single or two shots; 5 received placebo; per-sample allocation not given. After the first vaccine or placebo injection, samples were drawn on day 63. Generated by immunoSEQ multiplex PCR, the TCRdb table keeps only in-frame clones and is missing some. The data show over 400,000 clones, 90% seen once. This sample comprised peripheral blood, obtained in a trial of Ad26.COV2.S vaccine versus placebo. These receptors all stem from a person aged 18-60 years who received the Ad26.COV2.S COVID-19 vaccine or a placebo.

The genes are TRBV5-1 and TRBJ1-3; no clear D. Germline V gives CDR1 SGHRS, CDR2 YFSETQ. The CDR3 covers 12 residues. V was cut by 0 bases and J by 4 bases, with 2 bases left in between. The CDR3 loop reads CASSLEGNTIYF. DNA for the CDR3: TGCGCCAGCAGCTTGGAGGGAAACACCATATATTTT.

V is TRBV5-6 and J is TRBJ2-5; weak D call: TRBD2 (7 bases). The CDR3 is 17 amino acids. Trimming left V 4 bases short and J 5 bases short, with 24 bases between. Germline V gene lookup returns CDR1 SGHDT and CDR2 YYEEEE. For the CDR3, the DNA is TGTGCCAGCAGCCCCGACGGCGGGGGCTGGGGATTGGAGACCCAGTACTTC. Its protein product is CASSPDGGGWGLETQYF.

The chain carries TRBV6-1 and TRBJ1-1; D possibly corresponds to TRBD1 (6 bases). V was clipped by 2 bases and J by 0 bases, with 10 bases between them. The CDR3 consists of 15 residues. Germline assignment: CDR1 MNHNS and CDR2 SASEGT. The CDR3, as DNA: TGTGCCAGCAGTGAAAGGGGGGGACTGAACACTGAAGCTTTCTTT. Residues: CASSERGGLNTEAFF.

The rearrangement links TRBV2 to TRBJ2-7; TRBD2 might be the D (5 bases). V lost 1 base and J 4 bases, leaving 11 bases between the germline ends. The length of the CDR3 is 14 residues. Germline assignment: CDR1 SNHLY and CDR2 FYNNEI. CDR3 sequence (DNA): TGTGCCAGCAGTGAAGAAGGAGGTTGGTACGAGCAGTACTTC. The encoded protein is CASSEEGGWYEQYF.

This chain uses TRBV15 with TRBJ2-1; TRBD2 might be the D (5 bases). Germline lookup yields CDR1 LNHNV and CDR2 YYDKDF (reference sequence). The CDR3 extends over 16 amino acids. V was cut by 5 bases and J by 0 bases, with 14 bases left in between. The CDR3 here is CATSGLASSSYNEQFF. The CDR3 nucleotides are TGTGCCACCAGCGGATTAGCGTCGAGCTCCTACAATGAGCAGTTCTTC.

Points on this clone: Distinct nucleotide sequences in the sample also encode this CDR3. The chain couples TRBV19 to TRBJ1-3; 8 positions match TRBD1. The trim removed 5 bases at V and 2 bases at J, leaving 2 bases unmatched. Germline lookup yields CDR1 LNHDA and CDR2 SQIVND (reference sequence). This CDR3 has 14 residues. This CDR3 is CASSPTGAGNTIYF. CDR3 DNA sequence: TGTGCCAGTAGTCCGACAGGGGCTGGAAACACCATATATTTT.

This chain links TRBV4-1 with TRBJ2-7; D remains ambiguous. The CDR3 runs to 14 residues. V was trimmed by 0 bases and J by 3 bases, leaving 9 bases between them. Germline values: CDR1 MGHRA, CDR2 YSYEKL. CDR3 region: CASSQDGQLYEQYF. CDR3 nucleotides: TGCGCCAGCAGCCAAGATGGGCAGCTCTACGAGCAGTACTTC.

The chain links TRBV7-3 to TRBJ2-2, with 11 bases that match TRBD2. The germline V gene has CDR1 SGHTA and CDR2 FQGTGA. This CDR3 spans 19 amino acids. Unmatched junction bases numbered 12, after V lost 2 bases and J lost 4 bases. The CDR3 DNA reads TGTGCCAGCAGCTTATCTAGGCTAGCGGGAGGATCGGGCACCGGGGAGCTGTTTTTT. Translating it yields CASSLSRLAGGSGTGELFF.

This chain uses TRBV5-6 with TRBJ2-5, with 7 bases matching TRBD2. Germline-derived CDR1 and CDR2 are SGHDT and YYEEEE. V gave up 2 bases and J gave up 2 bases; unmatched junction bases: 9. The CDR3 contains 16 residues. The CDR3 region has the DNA TGTGCCAGCAGCTTTCTTGGGGGGAGGGATCAAGAGACCCAGTACTTC. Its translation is CASSFLGGRDQETQYF. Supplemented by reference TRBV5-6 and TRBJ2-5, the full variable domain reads DAGVTQSPTHLIKTRGQQVTLRCSPKSGHDTVSWYQQALGQGPQFIFQYYEEEERQRGNFPDRFSGHQFPNYSSELNVNALLLGDSALYLCASSFLGGRDQETQYFGPGTRLLVL.

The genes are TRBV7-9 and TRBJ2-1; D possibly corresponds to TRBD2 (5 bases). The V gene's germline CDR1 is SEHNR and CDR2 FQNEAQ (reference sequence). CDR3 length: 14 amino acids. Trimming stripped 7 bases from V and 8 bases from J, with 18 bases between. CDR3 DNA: TGTGCCAGCACTCCTTGGGAGCTCTTAGATGAGCAGTTCTTC. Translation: CASTPWELLDEQFF.

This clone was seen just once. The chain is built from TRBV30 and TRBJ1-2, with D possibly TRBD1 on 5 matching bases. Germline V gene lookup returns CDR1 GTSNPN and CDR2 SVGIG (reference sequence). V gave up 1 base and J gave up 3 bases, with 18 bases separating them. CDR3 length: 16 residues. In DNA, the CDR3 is TGTGCCTGGAGTGGCAGGTGGACACCCGGCGACTATGGCTACACCTTC. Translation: CAWSGRWTPGDYGYTF.

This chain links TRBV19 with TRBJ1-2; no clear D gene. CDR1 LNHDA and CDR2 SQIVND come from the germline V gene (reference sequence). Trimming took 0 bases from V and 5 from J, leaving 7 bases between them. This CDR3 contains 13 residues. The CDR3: CASSIDRSYGYTF. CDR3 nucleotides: TGTGCCAGTAGTATAGACAGATCTTATGGCTACACCTTC.

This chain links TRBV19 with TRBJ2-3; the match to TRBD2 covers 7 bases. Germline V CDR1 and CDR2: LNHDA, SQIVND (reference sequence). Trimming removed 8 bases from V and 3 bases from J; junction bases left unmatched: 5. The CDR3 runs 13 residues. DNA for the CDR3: TGTGCCAGTGGGCGGGAGAGAACAGATACGCAGTATTTT. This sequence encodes CASGRERTDTQYF.

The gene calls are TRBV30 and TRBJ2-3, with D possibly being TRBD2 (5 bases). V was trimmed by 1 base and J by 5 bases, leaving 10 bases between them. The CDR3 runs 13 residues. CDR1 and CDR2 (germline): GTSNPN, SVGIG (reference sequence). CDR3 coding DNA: TGTGCCTGGAGTGGGGCGGGCAGAGATACGCAGTATTTT. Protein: CAWSGAGRDTQYF.

The CDR3 here is CASSYSSGAGNIQYF. The CDR3 coding sequence is TGTGCCAGCAGTTACTCGTCCGGGGCCGGAAACATTCAGTACTTC. This sequence joins TRBV6-6 and TRBJ2-4; D might be TRBD1 or TRBD2, each matching 5 bases. Germline CDR1 is MNHNY and CDR2 is SVGAGI (reference sequence). The V and J ends lost 0 bases and 6 bases respectively, with 12 bases between them. This CDR3 has 15 residues.

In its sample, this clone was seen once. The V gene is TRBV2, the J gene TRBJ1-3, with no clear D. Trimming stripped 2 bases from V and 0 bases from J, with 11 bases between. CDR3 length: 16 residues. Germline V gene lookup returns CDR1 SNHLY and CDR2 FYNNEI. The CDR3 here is CASSEIFPDSGNTIYF. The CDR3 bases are TGTGCCAGCAGTGAAATCTTCCCGGACTCTGGAAACACCATATATTTT.

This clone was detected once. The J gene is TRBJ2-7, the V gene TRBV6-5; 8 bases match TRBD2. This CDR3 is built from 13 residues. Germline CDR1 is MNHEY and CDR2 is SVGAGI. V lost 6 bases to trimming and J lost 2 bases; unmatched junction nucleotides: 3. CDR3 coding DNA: TGTGCCAGCAGCCAGCGGGGGACCTACGAGCAGTACTTC. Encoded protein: CASSQRGTYEQYF.

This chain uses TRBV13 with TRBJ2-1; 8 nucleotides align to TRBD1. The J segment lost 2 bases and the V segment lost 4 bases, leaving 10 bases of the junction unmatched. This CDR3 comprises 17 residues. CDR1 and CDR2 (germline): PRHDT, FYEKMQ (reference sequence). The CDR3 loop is CASSSRSSGGAYNEQFF. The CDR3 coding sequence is TGTGCCAGCAGCTCACGGAGTTCAGGGGGCGCCTACAATGAGCAGTTCTTC.

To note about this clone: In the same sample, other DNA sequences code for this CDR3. Here the CDR3 DNA reads TGTGCCATCAGTGAAGGCAATGAGCAGTTCTTC. Protein product: CAISEGNEQFF. The chain recombines TRBV10-3 with TRBJ2-1; the D is unclear. The CDR3 contains 11 residues. V was cut by 3 bases and J by 6 bases, with 3 bases left in between. Germline-derived CDR1 and CDR2 are ENHRY and SYGVKD.

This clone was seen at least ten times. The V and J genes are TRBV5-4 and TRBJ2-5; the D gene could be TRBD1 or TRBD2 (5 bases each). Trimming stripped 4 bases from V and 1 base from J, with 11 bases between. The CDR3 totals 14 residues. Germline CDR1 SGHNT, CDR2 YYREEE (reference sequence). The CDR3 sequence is CASSPGLSQETQYF. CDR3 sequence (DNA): TGTGCCAGCAGCCCGGGGCTCTCCCAAGAGACCCAGTACTTC.

The CDR3 sequence: CASSLSGTGVLHYEQYF. CDR3 in DNA: TGTGCCAGCAGTTTATCGGGGACAGGGGTCCTTCACTACGAGCAGTACTTC. This chain links TRBV27 with TRBJ2-7, with 10 bases lining up with TRBD1. CDR1 and CDR2 (germline): MNHEY, SMNVEV (reference sequence). Losses at the gene ends were 0 bases for V and 3 bases for J; bases not matched to a gene: 8. The CDR3 extends over 17 amino acids.

DNA of the CDR3: TGTGCCAGCAGCTATGGACTAGCGGGAGCCACAGATACGCAGTATTTT. Its translation is CASSYGLAGATDTQYF. The rearrangement uses TRBV14 and TRBJ2-3, with 13 positions matching TRBD2. The germline V gene has CDR1 SGHDN and CDR2 FVKESK. The V gene end was trimmed by 5 bases and the J gene end by 2 bases; junction bases not matched to a gene: 4. The CDR3 spans 16 residues. The variable domain in full, with the rest retrieved from reference TRBV14 and TRBJ2-3, is EAGVTQFPSHSVIEKGQTVTLRCDPISGHDNLYWYRRVMGKEIKFLLHFVKESKQDESGMPNNRFLAERTGGTYSTLKVQPAELEDSGVYFCASSYGLAGATDTQYFGPGTRLTVL.

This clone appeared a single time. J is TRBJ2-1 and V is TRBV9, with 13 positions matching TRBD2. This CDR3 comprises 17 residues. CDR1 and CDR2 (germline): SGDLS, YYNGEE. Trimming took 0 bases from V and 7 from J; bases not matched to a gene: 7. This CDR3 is CASSVAPGLAGTNEQFF. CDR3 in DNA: TGTGCCAGCAGCGTAGCTCCGGGACTAGCGGGAACTAATGAGCAGTTCTTC.

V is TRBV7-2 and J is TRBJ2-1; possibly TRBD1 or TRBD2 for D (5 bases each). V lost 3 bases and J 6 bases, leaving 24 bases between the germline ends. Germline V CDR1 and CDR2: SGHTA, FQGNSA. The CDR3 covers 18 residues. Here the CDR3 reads CASSFSGRGALLGNEQFF. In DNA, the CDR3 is TGTGCCAGCAGCTTCTCGGGGAGAGGGGCCCTATTAGGCAATGAGCAGTTCTTC.

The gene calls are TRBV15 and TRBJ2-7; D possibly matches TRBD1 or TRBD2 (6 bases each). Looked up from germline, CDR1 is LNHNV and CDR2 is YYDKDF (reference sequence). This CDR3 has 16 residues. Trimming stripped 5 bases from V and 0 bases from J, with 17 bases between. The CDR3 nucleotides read TGTGCCACCAGCGGACTAAGACAGGCCAGCTCCTACGAGCAGTACTTC. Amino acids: CATSGLRQASSYEQYF.

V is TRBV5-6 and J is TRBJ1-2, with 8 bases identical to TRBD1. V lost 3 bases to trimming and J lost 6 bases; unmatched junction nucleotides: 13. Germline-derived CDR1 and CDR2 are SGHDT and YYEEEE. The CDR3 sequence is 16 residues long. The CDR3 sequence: CASSYGTGLAVDGYTF. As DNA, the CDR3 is TGTGCCAGCAGCTACGGGACAGGCCTCGCGGTGGATGGCTACACCTTC.